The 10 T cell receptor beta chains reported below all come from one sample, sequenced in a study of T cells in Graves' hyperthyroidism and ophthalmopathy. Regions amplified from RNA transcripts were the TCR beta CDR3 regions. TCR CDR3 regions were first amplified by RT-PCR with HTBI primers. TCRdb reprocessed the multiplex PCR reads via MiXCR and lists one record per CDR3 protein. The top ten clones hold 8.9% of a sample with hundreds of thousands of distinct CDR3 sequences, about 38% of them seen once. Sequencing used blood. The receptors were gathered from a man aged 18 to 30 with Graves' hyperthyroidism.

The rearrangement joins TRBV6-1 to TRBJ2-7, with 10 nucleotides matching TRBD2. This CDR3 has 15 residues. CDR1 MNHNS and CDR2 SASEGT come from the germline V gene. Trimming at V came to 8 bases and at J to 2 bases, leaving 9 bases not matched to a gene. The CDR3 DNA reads TGTGCCAGCGGATTAGCGGGAGGTCTTCCCTACGAGCAGTACTTC. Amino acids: CASGLAGGLPYEQYF.

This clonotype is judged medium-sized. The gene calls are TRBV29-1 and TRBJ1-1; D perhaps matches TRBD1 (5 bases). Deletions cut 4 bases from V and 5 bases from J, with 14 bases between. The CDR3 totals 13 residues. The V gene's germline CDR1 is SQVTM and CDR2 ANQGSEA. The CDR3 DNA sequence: TGCAGCGTTGCCCGGGACTTCGGGACTGAAGCTTTCTTT. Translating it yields CSVARDFGTEAFF.

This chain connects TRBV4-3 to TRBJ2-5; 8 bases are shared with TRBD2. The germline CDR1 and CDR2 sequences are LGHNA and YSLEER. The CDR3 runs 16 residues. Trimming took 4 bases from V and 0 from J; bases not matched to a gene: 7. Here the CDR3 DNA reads TGCGCCAGCAGCCGAAGGGCGGGAGGTGACCAAGAGACCCAGTACTTC. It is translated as CASSRRAGGDQETQYF.

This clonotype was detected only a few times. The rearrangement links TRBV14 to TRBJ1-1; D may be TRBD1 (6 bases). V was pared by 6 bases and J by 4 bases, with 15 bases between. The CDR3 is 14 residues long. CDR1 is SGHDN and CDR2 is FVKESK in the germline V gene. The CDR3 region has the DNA TGTGCCAGCAGACGGATAACAGGGAGCACTGAAGCTTTCTTT. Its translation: CASRRITGSTEAFF.

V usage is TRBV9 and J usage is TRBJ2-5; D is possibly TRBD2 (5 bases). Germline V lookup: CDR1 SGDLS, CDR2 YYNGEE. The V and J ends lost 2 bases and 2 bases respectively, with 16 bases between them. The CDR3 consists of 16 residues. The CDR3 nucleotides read TGTGCCAGCAGCGTTTCGGGGTCGGGCGCACAAGAGACCCAGTACTTC. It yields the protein CASSVSGSGAQETQYF.

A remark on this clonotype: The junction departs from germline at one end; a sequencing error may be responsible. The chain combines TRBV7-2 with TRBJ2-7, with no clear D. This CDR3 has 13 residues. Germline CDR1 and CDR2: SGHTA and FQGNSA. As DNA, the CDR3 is TGCGCCAGCAGCCAAGGCGTAGGTGGCGAGCAGTACTTC. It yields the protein CASSQGVGGEQYF.

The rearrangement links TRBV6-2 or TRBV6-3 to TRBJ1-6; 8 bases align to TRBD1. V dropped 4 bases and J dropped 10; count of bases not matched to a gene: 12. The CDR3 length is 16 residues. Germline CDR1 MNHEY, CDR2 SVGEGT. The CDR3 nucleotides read TGTGCCAGCAGTTGGGGGACAGGCGACTTAAGCTCACCCCTCCACTTT. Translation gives CASSWGTGDLSSPLHF.

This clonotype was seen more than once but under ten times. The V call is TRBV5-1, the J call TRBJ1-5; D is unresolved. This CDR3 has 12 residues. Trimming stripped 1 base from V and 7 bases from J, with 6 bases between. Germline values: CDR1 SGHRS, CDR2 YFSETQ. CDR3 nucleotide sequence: TGCGCCAGCAGCTTGTGGAGCCAGCCCCAGCATTTT. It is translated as CASSLWSQPQHF.

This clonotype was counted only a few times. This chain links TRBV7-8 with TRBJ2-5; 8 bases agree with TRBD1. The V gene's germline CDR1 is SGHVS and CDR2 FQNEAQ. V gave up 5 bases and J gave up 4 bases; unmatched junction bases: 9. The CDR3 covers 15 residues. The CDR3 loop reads CASSPLPGTGETQYF. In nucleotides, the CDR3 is TGTGCCAGCAGCCCACTCCCGGGGACAGGAGAGACCCAGTACTTC.

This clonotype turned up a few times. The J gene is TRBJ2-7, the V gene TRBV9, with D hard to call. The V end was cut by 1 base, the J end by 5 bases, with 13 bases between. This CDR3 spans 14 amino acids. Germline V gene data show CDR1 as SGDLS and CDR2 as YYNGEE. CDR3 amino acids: CASSVTPSDHEQYF. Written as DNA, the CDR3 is TGTGCCAGCAGCGTAACCCCAAGTGACCACGAGCAGTACTTC.